Shown below are 32 T cell receptor beta chains from a single sample sequenced in a study of blood T cell repertoires in COVID-19. Clones were sequenced by immunoSEQ multiplex PCR, and TCRdb holds only the in-frame ones, with some missing. The table lists fewer than 250,000 clones, about nine tenths of them singletons, with 1.5% to 2% in the top ten. The sequenced sample consisted of peripheral blood. The source is an older man with acute or convalescent COVID-19.

The J gene is TRBJ1-5, the V gene TRBV3-1 (or the pseudogene TRBV3-2); tentatively, D is TRBD1 (6 bases). CDR3 length equals 14 residues. The germline CDR1 and CDR2 sequences are LGHDT and YNNKEL (reference sequence). V lost 4 bases, J lost 7 bases, and 14 bases lay in between. The CDR3 bases are TGTGCCAGCAGCCTGGACAGATCGGGCCAGCCCCAGCATTTT. Its protein product is CASSLDRSGQPQHF.

The V gene is TRBV29-1, the J gene TRBJ2-3, with D possibly matching TRBD2 (5 bases). From germline, CDR1 is SQVTM and CDR2 ANQGSEA. With 4 bases removed from V and 7 bases from J, the gap between germline ends came to 12 bases. The CDR3 sequence is 12 residues long. This CDR3 is CSVGEIAYTQYF. The CDR3, as DNA: TGCAGCGTTGGGGAGATAGCTTATACGCAGTATTTT.

The rearrangement joins TRBV5-5 to TRBJ1-6, with a weak D call TRBD1 (5 bases). The V end lost 0 bases, the J end lost 7 bases, and 14 bases lay between the germline ends. Germline V gene lookup returns CDR1 SGHKS and CDR2 YYEKEE (reference sequence). CDR3 length equals 16 residues. The CDR3 is CASSLAVRGTNSPLHF. CDR3 nucleotides: TGTGCCAGCAGCTTGGCGGTAAGGGGCACAAATTCACCCCTCCACTTT.

J is TRBJ1-1 and V is TRBV7-9; D ambiguous. The CDR3 contains 15 residues. CDR1 is SEHNR, CDR2 FQNEAQ, per germline (reference sequence). V dropped 0 bases and J dropped 0 bases, with 8 bases sitting between them. CDR3 sequence: CASSLAQALNTEAFF. CDR3 nucleotide sequence: TGTGCCAGCAGCTTAGCGCAGGCCTTGAACACTGAAGCTTTCTTT.

This chain uses TRBV12-3 or TRBV12-4 with TRBJ2-7, with TRBD1 as a possible D gene (6 bases). The CDR3 loop spans 13 amino acids. Trimming stripped 6 bases from V and 0 bases from J, with 9 bases between. The CDR3, as DNA: TGTGCCAGCAGCCCGGACAGCTCCTACGAGCAGTACTTC. Protein: CASSPDSSYEQYF.

V is TRBV5-1 and J is TRBJ2-1; D perhaps matches TRBD1 (6 bases). The CDR3 has 14 amino acids. The V end was cut by 4 bases, the J end by 10 bases, with 18 bases between. Germline V CDR1 and CDR2: SGHRS, YFSETQ. CDR3 amino acids: CASSLSQGSGEQFF. The CDR3, as DNA: TGCGCCAGCAGCCTCTCACAGGGCTCGGGAGAGCAGTTCTTC. Together with reference TRBV5-1 and TRBJ2-1, the CDR3 gives the full variable domain: KAGVTQTPRYLIKTRGQQVTLSCSPISGHRSVSWYQQTPGQGLQFLFEYFSETQRNKGNFPGRFSGRQFSNSRSEMNVSTLELGDSALYLCASSLSQGSGEQFFGPGTRLTVL.

V and J are TRBV9 and TRBJ2-7; TRBD2 matches at 12 bases. CDR3 length: 16 amino acids. Germline V gives CDR1 SGDLS, CDR2 YYNGEE. With 0 bases clipped from V and 6 bases from J, the junction kept 7 bases outside the gene matches. The CDR3 DNA reads as TGTGCCAGCAGCGTAGGGCTAGCGGGAGGGTTTACCGAGCAGTACTTC. It specifies CASSVGLAGGFTEQYF.

The chain uses TRBV7-2 and TRBJ1-4, with D tentatively TRBD1 (6 bases). V was pared by 4 bases and J by 3 bases, with 15 bases between. CDR3 size: 16 residues. CDR1 is SGHTA and CDR2 is FQGNSA in the germline V gene. CDR3 DNA: TGTGCCAGCAGCTCCTTTGGGCGGGGGCCTAATGAAAAACTGTTTTTT. The encoded protein is CASSSFGRGPNEKLFF.

The CDR3 here is CASSLSGGTEAFF. CDR3 bases: TGTGCCAGCAGTTTATCAGGGGGCACTGAAGCTTTCTTT. The rearrangement joins TRBV28 to TRBJ1-1; the match to TRBD1 covers 7 bases. This CDR3 contains 13 residues. V trimming: 1 base; J trimming: 4 bases; junction bases outside the gene matches: 0. Germline CDR1 is MDHEN and CDR2 is SYDVKM.

The rearrangement joins TRBV3-1 (or the pseudogene TRBV3-2) to TRBJ2-3; D may be TRBD2 (6 bases). V was cut by 0 bases and J by 3 bases, with 13 bases left in between. This CDR3 comprises 16 residues. Per germline, CDR1 LGHDT and CDR2 YNNKEL (reference sequence). The CDR3 region is CASSQDNPSATDTQYF. The CDR3 bases are TGTGCCAGCAGCCAAGATAACCCTAGCGCGACAGATACGCAGTATTTT.

The chain couples TRBV5-1 to TRBJ2-3; weak D call: TRBD2 (6 bases). CDR1 SGHRS and CDR2 YFSETQ come from the germline V gene. The CDR3 covers 15 residues. Deletions cut 4 bases from V and 4 bases from J, with 16 bases between. In DNA form, the CDR3 reads TGCGCCAGCAGCGGGACCGGGACTCGGCCAGATACGCAGTATTTT. Translated: CASSGTGTRPDTQYF.

The CDR3 bases are TGTGCCAGCAGTCCTCTGATGCCAGGCGAGCAGTACTTC. It translates to CASSPLMPGEQYF. V is TRBV7-2 and J is TRBJ2-7; no definite D call. Trimming took off 6 bases at V and 6 bases at J, with 15 bases between the two ends. CDR3 length: 13 residues. Germline loops: CDR1 SGHTA, CDR2 FQGNSA.

This rearrangement joins TRBV5-1 to TRBJ1-2, with 8 bases fitting TRBD1. The V and J ends lost 0 bases and 6 bases, in that order; junction bases with no gene match: 13. The CDR3 spans 17 residues. Germline CDR1 and CDR2: SGHRS and YFSETQ. The CDR3 DNA sequence: TGCGCCAGCAGCTTGGGGGCTGCAGGGGGCTCCCGAAATGGCTACACCTTC. Translated, it gives CASSLGAAGGSRNGYTF. The complete variable domain, with remaining parts taken from reference TRBV5-1 and TRBJ1-2, reads KAGVTQTPRYLIKTRGQQVTLSCSPISGHRSVSWYQQTPGQGLQFLFEYFSETQRNKGNFPGRFSGRQFSNSRSEMNVSTLELGDSALYLCASSLGAAGGSRNGYTFGSGTRLTVV.

The V gene is TRBV11-1, the J gene TRBJ2-2; weak D call: TRBD1 (5 bases). From germline, CDR1 is SGHAT and CDR2 FQDESV (reference sequence). V lost 1 base and J lost 5, with 8 bases in between. The CDR3 extends over 14 amino acids. The CDR3 reads CASSLVPGTGELFF. DNA for the CDR3: TGTGCCAGCAGCTTAGTTCCAGGGACCGGGGAGCTGTTTTTT.

Comment on this clone: The junction shows a germline mismatch at one end, possibly a read error. V and J are TRBV28 and TRBJ2-7; no clear D. CDR3 length equals 11 residues. Germline CDR1 and CDR2: MDHEN and SYDVKM. This CDR3 reads CLSSSSYEQYF. CDR3 coding DNA: TGCCTCTCTAGTAGCTCCTACGAGCAGTACTTC.

V usage is TRBV5-6 and J usage is TRBJ1-1; possible D gene TRBD1, 6 bases. The germline V gene has CDR1 SGHDT and CDR2 YYEEEE. The CDR3 is made up of 15 amino acids. Trimming stripped 1 base from V and 7 bases from J, with 17 bases between. Written as DNA, the CDR3 is TGTGCCAGCAGCTTGCTAAACAGGGATTCGGTTGAAGCTTTCTTT. As protein: CASSLLNRDSVEAFF.

This clone showed up just a few times. This chain links TRBV7-6 with TRBJ2-2, with TRBD1 matching 10 bases. Trimming removed 0 bases from V and 6 bases from J; junction bases left unmatched: 4. This CDR3 is 16 amino acids long. CDR1 and CDR2 (germline): SGHVS, FNYEAQ. The CDR3 bases are TGTGCCAGCAGCTTAGCGGTCGGACAGGGGGCCGGGGAGCTGTTTTTT. Its translation: CASSLAVGQGAGELFF.

The rearrangement joins TRBV11-2 to TRBJ2-7, with D tentatively TRBD2 (6 bases). There are 13 residues in the CDR3. Trimming cost V 0 bases and J 8 bases, with 11 bases left between them. Germline CDR1 is SGHAT and CDR2 is FQNNGV. CDR3 region: CASSLDGAGKQYF. The CDR3 DNA follows: TGTGCCAGCAGCTTAGATGGTGCGGGAAAGCAGTACTTC.

CDR3 bases: TGTGCCAGCAGGCTGACAGGGTCCTATAATTCACCCCTCCACTTT. It encodes CASRLTGSYNSPLHF. The chain links TRBV25-1 to TRBJ1-6; 7 nucleotides agree with TRBD1. In germline, CDR1 is MGHDK, CDR2 SYGVNS. J lost 1 base, V lost 6 bases, and 3 bases had no gene match. The CDR3 contains 15 residues. Using reference TRBV25-1 and TRBJ1-6 for the parts outside the CDR3, the full variable domain is EADIYQTPRYLVIGTGKKITLECSQTMGHDKMYWYQQDPGMELHLIHYSYGVNSTEKGDLSSESTVSRIRTEHFPLTLESARPSHTSQYLCASRLTGSYNSPLHFGNGTRLTVT.

The CDR3 is CASSLRMTGSEQYF. The DNA of the CDR3 is TGCGCCAGCAGCTTGCGTATGACAGGTTCCGAGCAGTACTTC. The chain uses TRBV5-1 and TRBJ2-7, with D possibly matching TRBD1 (6 bases). Germline V CDR1 and CDR2: SGHRS, YFSETQ. Trimming stripped 1 base from V and 6 bases from J, with 14 bases between. The CDR3 is 14 amino acids. The variable domain in full, with the rest retrieved from reference TRBV5-1 and TRBJ2-7, is KAGVTQTPRYLIKTRGQQVTLSCSPISGHRSVSWYQQTPGQGLQFLFEYFSETQRNKGNFPGRFSGRQFSNSRSEMNVSTLELGDSALYLCASSLRMTGSEQYFGPGTRLTVT.

The chain is built from TRBV28 and TRBJ2-7, with D possibly matching TRBD2 (5 bases). Germline loops: CDR1 MDHEN, CDR2 SYDVKM. With 8 bases removed from V and 7 bases from J, the gap between germline ends came to 15 bases. The CDR3 loop spans 12 amino acids. For the CDR3, the DNA is TGTGCCAGCTTCTCCGGACTGGGGGAGCAGTACTTC. Its protein is CASFSGLGEQYF.

The CDR3 loop is CATSDHSLETQYF. CDR3 in DNA: TGTGCCACCAGTGATCACAGTCTAGAGACCCAGTACTTC. The chain carries TRBV24-1 and TRBJ2-5, with unresolved D. This CDR3 is built from 13 residues. CDR1 is KGHDR and CDR2 is SFDVKD in the germline V gene. Trimming stripped 3 bases from V and 4 bases from J, with 8 bases between.

The rearrangement uses TRBV5-5 and TRBJ2-7; 9 bases are a match to TRBD1. Germline CDR1 is SGHKS and CDR2 is YYEKEE (reference sequence). Trimming cost V 4 bases and J 4 bases; bases outside gene matches: 12. The CDR3 extends over 16 amino acids. CDR3 nucleotide sequence: TGTGCCAGCAGCGTGTTACCGGGACAGGGCGGGTACGAGCAGTACTTC. Translated: CASSVLPGQGGYEQYF.

The J gene is TRBJ1-4, the V gene TRBV11-2; D gene uncertain. The CDR3 loop spans 15 amino acids. The V and J ends lost 3 bases and 10 bases respectively, with 18 bases between them. Germline V CDR1 and CDR2: SGHAT, FQNNGV. The CDR3 region is CASSFSSGDSGKLFF. The CDR3 DNA reads TGTGCCAGCAGCTTCTCTTCCGGGGATTCCGGAAAACTGTTTTTT.

The V gene is TRBV5-1, the J gene TRBJ2-3; 10 bases align to TRBD2. Germline-derived CDR1 and CDR2 are SGHRS and YFSETQ. This CDR3 is built from 14 residues. The ends lost 3 bases at V and 4 bases at J; junction bases unmatched: 2. CDR3 region: CASSSGTSADTQYF. In nucleotides, the CDR3 is TGCGCCAGCAGCTCCGGGACTAGCGCAGATACGCAGTATTTT.

The J gene is TRBJ2-3, the V gene TRBV5-1, with TRBD2 as a possible D gene (6 bases). The CDR3 is made up of 14 amino acids. Deletions cut 2 bases from V and 5 bases from J, with 12 bases between. Germline CDR1 and CDR2: SGHRS and YFSETQ. The CDR3 region is CASSFSGLRDTQYF. As DNA, the CDR3 is TGCGCCAGCAGCTTTAGCGGATTGAGAGATACGCAGTATTTT.

V gene TRBV5-1 combines with J gene TRBJ1-3, with a weak D call TRBD1 (5 bases). V gave up 0 bases and J gave up 0 bases, with 10 bases separating them. This CDR3 has 16 amino acids. Germline CDR1 SGHRS, CDR2 YFSETQ. The CDR3 loop is CASSLAQGLSGNTIYF. The CDR3 bases are TGCGCCAGCAGCTTGGCCCAGGGCCTCTCTGGAAACACCATATATTTT. The entire variable domain, with the rest obtained from reference TRBV5-1 and TRBJ1-3, is as follows: KAGVTQTPRYLIKTRGQQVTLSCSPISGHRSVSWYQQTPGQGLQFLFEYFSETQRNKGNFPGRFSGRQFSNSRSEMNVSTLELGDSALYLCASSLAQGLSGNTIYFGEGSWLTVV.

The chain carries TRBV7-6 and TRBJ1-2; TRBD1 is a possible D gene (6 bases). Germline CDR1 reads SGHVS; CDR2 reads FNYEAQ. The CDR3 runs 12 residues. The V end was cut by 5 bases, the J end by 10 bases, with 14 bases between. The CDR3 nucleotides read TGTGCCAGCAGCCCCGCGCAGGGGCCCTACACCTTC. This encodes CASSPAQGPYTF.

The rearrangement uses TRBV18 and TRBJ1-2; possible D gene TRBD1, 6 bases. Germline loops: CDR1 KGHSH, CDR2 LQKENI. V shed 6 bases and J shed 8 bases, with 16 bases lying between them. The CDR3 runs 13 residues. Here the CDR3 DNA reads TGTGCCAGCTCCCAACGTGGGGGCCAGGGCTACACCTTC. Translated, it gives CASSQRGGQGYTF.

Regarding this clone: Within the sample, other DNA sequences also encode this same CDR3. The V gene is TRBV19, the J gene TRBJ2-2; 8 bases map to TRBD2. Germline lookup yields CDR1 LNHDA and CDR2 SQIVND (reference sequence). V trimming: 4 bases; J trimming: 2 bases; junction bases outside the gene matches: 3. The CDR3 has 15 residues. For the CDR3, the DNA is TGTGCCAGTAGTACAGCGGGAGCTAACACCGGGGAGCTGTTTTTT. This translates into CASSTAGANTGELFF.

This clone came up once. This rearrangement joins TRBV5-1 to TRBJ2-7; D not certain. Per the germline V gene, CDR1 is SGHRS and CDR2 is YFSETQ. With 4 bases removed from V and 3 bases from J, the gap between germline ends came to 17 bases. The CDR3 spans 15 residues. CDR3 sequence (DNA): TGCGCCAGCAGCCCAGTGGCGGCGGCGAACTACGAGCAGTACTTC. Translated, it gives CASSPVAAANYEQYF.

This chain connects TRBV27 to TRBJ2-1, with TRBD2 identical over 11 bases. The CDR3 is made up of 17 amino acids. Germline values: CDR1 MNHEY, CDR2 SMNVEV (reference sequence). The V gene end was trimmed by 2 bases and the J gene end by 3 bases; junction bases not matched to a gene: 6. CDR3 in DNA: TGTGCCAGCAGTTTACTAGTCGGGACTAGCGGCTACAATGAGCAGTTCTTC. This encodes CASSLLVGTSGYNEQFF.